This T cell receptor (beta chain) emerged from a study of cytomegalovirus exposure and HLA in healthy donors. In the study overall: For the approximately 420 genotyped donors, 65% to 90% fell within the Caucasian-associated ancestry cluster. Overall study results and limits: Later analysis associated a missense DCLRE1C variant with TCR beta V- and J-gene trimming.

The donors gave bone marrow, and they were healthy. A remark on this clone: The target antigen is unknown.

The CDR3 consists of 17 residues. After removal of 2 bases from V and 2 bases from J, the junction contained 7 bases not matched to a gene. In germline, CDR1 is MGHRA, CDR2 YSYEKL. PCR employed 60 Vbeta and 13 Jbeta primers. Assay: immunoSEQ multiplex PCR; the TCRdb copy retains only in-frame clones and omits some. The table lists fewer than 110,000 clones, 73% of them singletons. Sequencing was carried out using PBMCs. The clonotype comes from a man aged 30 to 45 in good health and CMV-seronegative. The V and J genes are TRBV4-1 and TRBJ1-4; 8 nucleotides align to TRBD1. The CDR3 is CASSQIGTGRTNEKLFF. DNA of the CDR3: TGCGCCAGCAGCCAAATTGGGACAGGTCGGACTAATGAAAAACTGTTTTTT.